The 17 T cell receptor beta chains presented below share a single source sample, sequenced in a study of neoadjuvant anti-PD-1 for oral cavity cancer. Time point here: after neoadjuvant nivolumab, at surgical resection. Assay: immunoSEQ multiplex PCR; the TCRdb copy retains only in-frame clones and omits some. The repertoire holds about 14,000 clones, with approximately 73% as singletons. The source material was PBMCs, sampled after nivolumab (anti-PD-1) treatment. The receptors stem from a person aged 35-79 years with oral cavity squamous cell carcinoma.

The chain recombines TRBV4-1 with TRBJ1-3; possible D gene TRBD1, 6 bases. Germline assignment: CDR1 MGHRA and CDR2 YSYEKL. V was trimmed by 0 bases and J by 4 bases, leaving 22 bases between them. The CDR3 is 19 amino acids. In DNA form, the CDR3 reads TGCGCCAGCAGCCAAGAGTACGTGTGGTGGACAGACGTGGGAAACACCATATATTTT. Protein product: CASSQEYVWWTDVGNTIYF.

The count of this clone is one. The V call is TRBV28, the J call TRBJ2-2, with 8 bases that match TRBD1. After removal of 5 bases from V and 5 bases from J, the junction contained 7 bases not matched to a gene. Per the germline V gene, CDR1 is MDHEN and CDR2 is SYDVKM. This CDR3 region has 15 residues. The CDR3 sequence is CASSQGQGKTGELFF. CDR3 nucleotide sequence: TGTGCCAGCAGTCAAGGACAGGGAAAAACCGGGGAGCTGTTTTTT.

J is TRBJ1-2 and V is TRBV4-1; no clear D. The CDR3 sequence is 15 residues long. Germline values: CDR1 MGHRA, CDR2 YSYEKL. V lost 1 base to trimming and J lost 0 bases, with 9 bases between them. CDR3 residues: CASSQGPITNYGYTF. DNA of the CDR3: TGCGCCAGCAGCCAAGGCCCCATAACTAACTATGGCTACACCTTC.

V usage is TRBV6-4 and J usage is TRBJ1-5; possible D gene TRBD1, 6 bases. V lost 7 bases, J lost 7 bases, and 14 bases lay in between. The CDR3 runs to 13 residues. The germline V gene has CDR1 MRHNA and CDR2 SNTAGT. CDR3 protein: CASIVGRGQPQHF. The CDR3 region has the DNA TGTGCCAGCATAGTCGGCAGGGGACAGCCCCAGCATTTT.

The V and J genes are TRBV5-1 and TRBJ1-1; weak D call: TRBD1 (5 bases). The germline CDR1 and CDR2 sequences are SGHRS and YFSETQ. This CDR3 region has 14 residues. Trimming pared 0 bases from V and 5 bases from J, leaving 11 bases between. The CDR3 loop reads CASSLGQGGTEAFF. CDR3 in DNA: TGCGCCAGCAGCTTGGGGCAGGGAGGTACTGAAGCTTTCTTT.

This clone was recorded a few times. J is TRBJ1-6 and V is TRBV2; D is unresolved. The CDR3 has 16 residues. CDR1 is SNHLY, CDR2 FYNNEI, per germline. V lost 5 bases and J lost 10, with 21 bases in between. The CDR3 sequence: CASSLLEARPHSPLHF. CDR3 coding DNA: TGTGCCAGCAGTCTGTTAGAGGCCAGGCCACACTCACCCCTCCACTTT. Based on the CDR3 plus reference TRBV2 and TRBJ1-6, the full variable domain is EPEVTQTPSHQVTQMGQEVILRCVPISNHLYFYWYRQILGQKVEFLVSFYNNEISEKSEIFDDQFSVERPDGSNFTLKIRSTKLEDSAMYFCASSLLEARPHSPLHFGNGTRLTVT.

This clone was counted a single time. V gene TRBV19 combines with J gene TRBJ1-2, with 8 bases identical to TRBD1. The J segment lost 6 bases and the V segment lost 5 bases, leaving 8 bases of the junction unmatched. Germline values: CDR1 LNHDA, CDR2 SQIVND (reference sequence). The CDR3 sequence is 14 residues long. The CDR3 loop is CASSLRQGRNGYTF. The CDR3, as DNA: TGTGCCAGTAGTCTTCGACAGGGGCGGAATGGCTACACCTTC.

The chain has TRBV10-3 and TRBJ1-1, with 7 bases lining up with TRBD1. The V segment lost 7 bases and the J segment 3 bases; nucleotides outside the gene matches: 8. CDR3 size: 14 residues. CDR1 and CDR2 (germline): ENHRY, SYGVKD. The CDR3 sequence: CAITRQGGDTEAFF. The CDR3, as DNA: TGTGCCATCACCAGACAGGGAGGCGACACTGAAGCTTTCTTT.

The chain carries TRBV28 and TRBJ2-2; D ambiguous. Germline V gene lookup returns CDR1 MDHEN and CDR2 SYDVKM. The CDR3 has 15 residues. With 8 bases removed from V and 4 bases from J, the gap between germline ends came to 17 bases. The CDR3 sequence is CASSPMGSVTGELFF. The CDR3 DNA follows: TGTGCCAGCTCCCCGATGGGCTCGGTCACCGGGGAGCTGTTTTTT.

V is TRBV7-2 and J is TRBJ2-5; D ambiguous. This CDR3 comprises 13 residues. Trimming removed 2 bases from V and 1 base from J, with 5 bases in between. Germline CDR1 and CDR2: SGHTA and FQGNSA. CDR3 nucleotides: TGTGCCAGCAGCTTATACGGCCAAGAGACCCAGTACTTC. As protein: CASSLYGQETQYF. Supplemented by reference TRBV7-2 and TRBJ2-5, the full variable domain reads GAGVSQSPSNKVTEKGKDVELRCDPISGHTALYWYRQSLGQGLEFLIYFQGNSAPDKSGLPSDRFSAERTGGSVSTLTIQRTQQEDSAVYLCASSLYGQETQYFGPGTRLLVL.

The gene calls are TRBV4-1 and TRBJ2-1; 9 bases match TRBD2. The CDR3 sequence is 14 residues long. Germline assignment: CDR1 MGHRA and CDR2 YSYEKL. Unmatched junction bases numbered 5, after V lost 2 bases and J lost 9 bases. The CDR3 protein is CASSQLAGMGEQFF. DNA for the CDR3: TGCGCCAGCAGCCAACTAGCGGGAATGGGTGAGCAGTTCTTC.

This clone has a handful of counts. CDR3 in amino acids: CASSASGVYGYTF. The CDR3 DNA reads TGTGCCAGCAGCGCCTCGGGCGTCTATGGCTACACCTTC. The V and J genes are TRBV5-4 and TRBJ1-2; D gene ambiguous. Trimming removed 4 bases from V and 4 bases from J, with 11 bases in between. Germline-derived CDR1 and CDR2 are SGHNT and YYREEE (reference sequence). The CDR3 totals 13 residues.

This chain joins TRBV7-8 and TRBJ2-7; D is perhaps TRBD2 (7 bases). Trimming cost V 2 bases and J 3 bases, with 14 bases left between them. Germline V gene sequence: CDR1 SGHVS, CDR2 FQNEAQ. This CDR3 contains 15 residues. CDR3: CASSLTRGPLYEQYF. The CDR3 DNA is TGTGCCAGCAGCTTAACGCGGGGGCCTCTCTACGAGCAGTACTTC.

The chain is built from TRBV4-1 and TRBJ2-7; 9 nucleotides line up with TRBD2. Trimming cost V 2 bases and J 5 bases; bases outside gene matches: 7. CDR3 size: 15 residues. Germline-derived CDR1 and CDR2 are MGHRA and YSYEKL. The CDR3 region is CASSQFAGGRNEQYF. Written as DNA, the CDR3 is TGCGCCAGCAGCCAATTCGCGGGAGGGCGCAACGAGCAGTACTTC.

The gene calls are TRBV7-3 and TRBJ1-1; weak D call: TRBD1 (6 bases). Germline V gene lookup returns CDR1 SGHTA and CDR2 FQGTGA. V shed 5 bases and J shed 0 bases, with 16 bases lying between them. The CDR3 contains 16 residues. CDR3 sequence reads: CASSPYGGKMNTEAFF. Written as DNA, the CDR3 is TGTGCCAGCAGCCCCTATGGGGGCAAAATGAACACTGAAGCTTTCTTT.

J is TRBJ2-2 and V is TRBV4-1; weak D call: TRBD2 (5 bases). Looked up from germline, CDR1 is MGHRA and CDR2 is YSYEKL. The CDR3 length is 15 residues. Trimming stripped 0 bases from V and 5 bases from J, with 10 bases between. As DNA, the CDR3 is TGCGCCAGCAGCCAAGAAGTTCGGACTACCGGGGAGCTGTTTTTT. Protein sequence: CASSQEVRTTGELFF.

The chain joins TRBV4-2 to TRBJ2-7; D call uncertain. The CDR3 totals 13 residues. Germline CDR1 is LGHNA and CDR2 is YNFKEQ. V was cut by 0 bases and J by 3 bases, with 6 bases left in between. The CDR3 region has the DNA TGTGCCAGCAGCCAAGAACAGAACTACGAGCAGTACTTC. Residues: CASSQEQNYEQYF.